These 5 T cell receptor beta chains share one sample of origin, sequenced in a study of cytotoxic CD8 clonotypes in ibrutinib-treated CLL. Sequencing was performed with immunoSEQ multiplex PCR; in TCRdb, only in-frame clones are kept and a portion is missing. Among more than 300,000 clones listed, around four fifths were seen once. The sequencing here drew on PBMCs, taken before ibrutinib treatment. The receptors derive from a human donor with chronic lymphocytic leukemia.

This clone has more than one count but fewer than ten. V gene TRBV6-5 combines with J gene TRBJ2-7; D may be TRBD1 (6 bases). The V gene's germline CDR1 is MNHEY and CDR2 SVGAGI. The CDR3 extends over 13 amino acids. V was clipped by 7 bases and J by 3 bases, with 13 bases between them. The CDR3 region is CASTRGVYYEQYF. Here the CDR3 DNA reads TGTGCCAGCACCAGGGGAGTCTACTACGAGCAGTACTTC.

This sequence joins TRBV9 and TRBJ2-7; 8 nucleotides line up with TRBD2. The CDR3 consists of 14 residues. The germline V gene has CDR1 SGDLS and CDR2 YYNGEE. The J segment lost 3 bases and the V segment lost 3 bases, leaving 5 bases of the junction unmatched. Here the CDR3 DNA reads TGTGCCAGCAGCGAAAGCGGGAGAAGCTACGAGCAGTACTTC. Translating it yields CASSESGRSYEQYF. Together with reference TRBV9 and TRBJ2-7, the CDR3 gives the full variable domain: DSGVTQTPKHLITATGQRVTLRCSPRSGDLSVYWYQQSLDQGLQFLIQYYNGEERAKGNILERFSAQQFPDLHSELNLSSLELGDSALYFCASSESGRSYEQYFGPGTRLTVT.

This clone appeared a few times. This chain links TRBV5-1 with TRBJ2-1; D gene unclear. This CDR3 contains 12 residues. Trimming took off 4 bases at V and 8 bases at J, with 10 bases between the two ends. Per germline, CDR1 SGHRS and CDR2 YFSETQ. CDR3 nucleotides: TGCGCCAGCAGCCGTACTCAGTATGAGCAGTTCTTC. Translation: CASSRTQYEQFF.

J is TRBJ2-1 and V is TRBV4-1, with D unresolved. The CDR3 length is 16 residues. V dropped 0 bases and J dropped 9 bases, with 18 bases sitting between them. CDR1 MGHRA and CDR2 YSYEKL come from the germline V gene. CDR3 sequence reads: CASSQDGPTTRFEQFF. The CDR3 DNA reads TGCGCCAGCAGCCAAGACGGACCAACGACGAGATTTGAGCAGTTCTTC.

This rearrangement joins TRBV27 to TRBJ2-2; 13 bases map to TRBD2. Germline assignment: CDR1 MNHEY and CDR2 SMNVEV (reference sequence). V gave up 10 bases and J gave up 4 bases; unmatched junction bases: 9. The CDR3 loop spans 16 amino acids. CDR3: CATTQLAGGATGELFF. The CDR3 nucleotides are TGTGCCACCACCCAACTAGCGGGGGGGGCCACCGGGGAGCTGTTTTTT.